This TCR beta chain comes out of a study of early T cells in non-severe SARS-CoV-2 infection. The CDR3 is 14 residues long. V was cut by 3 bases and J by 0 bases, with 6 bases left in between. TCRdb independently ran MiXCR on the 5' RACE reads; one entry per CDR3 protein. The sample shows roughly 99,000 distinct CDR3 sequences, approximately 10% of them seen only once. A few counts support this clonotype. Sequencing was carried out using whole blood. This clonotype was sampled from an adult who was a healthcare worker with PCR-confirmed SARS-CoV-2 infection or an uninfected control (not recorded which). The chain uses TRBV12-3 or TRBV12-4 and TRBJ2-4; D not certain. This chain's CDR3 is CASSLGVAKNIQYF. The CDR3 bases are TGTGCCAGCAGTTTGGGTGTAGCCAAAAACATTCAGTACTTC.